The clone carrying this T cell receptor beta chain was counted only a few times. Antigen specificity is unknown. The sequencing template was cDNA reverse transcribed from extracted RNA. Repertoires were generated with immunoSEQ multiplex PCR, while TCRdb's copy carries only in-frame clones and drops some. The data hold approximately 200,000 clones, with roughly 64% observed a single time. The sample comes from a study of CD8+ T cells in alopecia areata. Study summary: Oral tofacitinib, 5 to 10 mg twice daily, was given in an open-label trial.

Treatment: oral pan-JAK inhibitor, 5-10 mg twice daily. Sorting of PBMCs yielded the CD4+ and CD8+ T cells. The CDR3 length is 14 residues. Losses at the gene ends were 4 bases for V and 4 bases for J; bases not matched to a gene: 3. The germline gives CDR1 SGHVS, CDR2 FQNEAQ. Study-wide results and limits: The presence of one nonresponder keeps the tie between baseline CD8+ expansion and response uncertain.

The chain recombines TRBV7-8 with TRBJ1-5; 8 nucleotides match TRBD1. Sequences were derived from CD4+ T cells sorted from blood, sampled at week 24, from a patient treated with tofacitinib. This clonotype originated in a human donor with alopecia areata. The CDR3 sequence: CASSSDRANQPQHF. CDR3 in DNA: TGTGCCAGCAGCTCGGACAGGGCTAATCAGCCCCAGCATTTT.